This T cell receptor (beta chain) was identified during a study of blood T cell repertoires in COVID-19. In the study overall: T cells, B-cell-depleted T cells, or PBMCs provided the cDNA or gDNA that served as material.

This clone appeared a single time. Participants came from roughly 23 US areas, aged about 18 to 100 years. Allocation to cohorts depended on clinical history reported by the participants. There are 15 residues in the CDR3. Germline CDR1 is LNHNV and CDR2 is YYDKDF (reference sequence). V was clipped by 0 bases and J by 7 bases, with 13 bases between them. The method was immunoSEQ multiplex PCR; TCRdb's version includes in-frame clones alone and lacks a portion of them. The table lists under 500,000 clones, 85% to 90% of them singletons, with around 1.1% in the top ten. The origin of this receptor is a man under 40 who had recovered from COVID-19. The specimen sequenced was PBMCs or T cells enriched from blood (not recorded which). This chain uses TRBV15 with TRBJ1-5, with D unresolved. CDR3 sequence reads: CATSRETVSGQPQHF. In DNA form, the CDR3 reads TGTGCCACCAGCAGAGAGACGGTGTCGGGACAGCCCCAGCATTTT.